These 20 T cell receptor beta chains originate from one sample sequenced in a study of T cells expressing NK-cell markers. TCRdb reprocessed the 5' RACE reads and stores each CDR3 protein as one record, lacking DNA. The sample table includes 150,000 to 180,000 distinct CDR3 sequences. Sample: blood T cells: a sorted CD56 or NKG2C T cell subset, CD4+ or CD8+ T cells, or bulk PBMC T cells (not recorded which). These receptors came from a woman in her fifties or sixties in good health.

The chain employs TRBV9 and TRBJ2-1; TCRdb's D call of TRBD1 is untestable without DNA. CDR1 is SGDLS and CDR2 is YYNGEE in the germline V gene. CDR3 size: 13 residues. The CDR3: CASSVGDHNEQFF.

The chain uses TRBV19 and TRBJ2-1; TCRdb gives TRBD1 as the D gene, but with no DNA this cannot be confirmed. CDR1 is LNHDA and CDR2 is SQIVND in the germline V gene (reference sequence). The CDR3 is 14 amino acids. The CDR3 here is CASSMIETPGVQFF.

The rearrangement joins TRBV24-1 to TRBJ2-3; the TCRdb D gene call, TRBD2, has no DNA to confirm it. Germline CDR1 reads KGHDR; CDR2 reads SFDVKD. The CDR3 is 15 residues long. CDR3 in amino acids: CATSDRRGPTDTQYF.

The gene calls are TRBV20-1 and TRBJ2-1; the TCRdb call, TRBD1, lacks DNA for checking. CDR1 is DFQATT, CDR2 SNEGSKA, per germline (reference sequence). The CDR3 totals 14 residues. The chain's CDR3 is CSAGDIRVNYEQFF.

This chain connects TRBV24-1 to TRBJ2-3; TCRdb designates TRBD1, a call that cannot be tested without DNA. From germline, CDR1 is KGHDR and CDR2 SFDVKD. This CDR3 region has 16 residues. The CDR3 sequence is CATSDPRGGYTDTQYF.

The rearrangement links TRBV24-1 to TRBJ2-5; the D call of TRBD1 rests on TCRdb alone, since no DNA is present to check it. The CDR3 spans 11 residues. Germline loops: CDR1 KGHDR, CDR2 SFDVKD. CDR3 region: CATSFSGAQYF.

The chain is built from TRBV15 and TRBJ2-3. Germline assignment: CDR1 LNHNV and CDR2 YYDKDF (reference sequence). The CDR3 sequence is 14 residues long. The CDR3 sequence: CATSRVLGTDTQYF. The entire variable domain, with the rest obtained from reference TRBV15 and TRBJ2-3, is as follows: DAMVIQNPRYQVTQFGKPVTLSCSQTLNHNVMYWYQQKSSQAPKLLFHYYDKDFNNEADTPDNFQSRRPNTSFCFLDIRSPGLGDTAMYLCATSRVLGTDTQYFGPGTRLTVL.

The chain recombines TRBV5-6 with TRBJ2-2. The length of the CDR3 is 14 residues. Germline assignment: CDR1 SGHDT and CDR2 YYEEEE. This chain's CDR3 is CASSVGPNTGELFF.

This sequence joins TRBV6-1 and TRBJ1-1; TCRdb's D call of TRBD1 is untestable without DNA. The CDR3 spans 17 residues. Germline CDR1 MNHNS, CDR2 SASEGT. CDR3 loop: CASSEWGQGGVVAEAFF.

The chain links TRBV12-3 or TRBV12-4 to TRBJ2-2; with no DNA, the TCRdb D assignment of TRBD1 cannot be verified. The CDR3 runs 15 residues. This CDR3 reads CASRERGGVTGELFF.

The chain joins TRBV6-1 to TRBJ2-7; TCRdb's D gene call, TRBD1, goes unchecked for lack of DNA. The germline V gene encodes CDR1 MNHNS and CDR2 SASEGT. The CDR3 spans 14 residues. This CDR3 reads CASSEQAASYEQYF.

V and J are TRBV24-1 and TRBJ1-4; there is no DNA to check the TCRdb D call of TRBD1. The CDR3 runs 15 residues. CDR1 KGHDR and CDR2 SFDVKD come from the germline V gene. CDR3 protein: CATSESTVRGEKLFF.

The rearrangement uses TRBV7-9 and TRBJ2-3; there is no DNA to check the TCRdb D call of TRBD1. This CDR3 is 17 amino acids long. Germline loops: CDR1 SEHNR, CDR2 FQNEAQ (reference sequence). Here the CDR3 reads CASSSQVPGQRTDTQYF.

The chain uses TRBV12-3 or TRBV12-4 and TRBJ2-2; the TCRdb call, TRBD2, lacks DNA for checking. The CDR3 runs 20 residues. The CDR3 spells CASSLRTGVTSGTHTGELFF.

This sequence joins TRBV12-3 or TRBV12-4 and TRBJ2-1; with no DNA, the TCRdb D assignment of TRBD2 cannot be verified. This CDR3 is built from 18 residues. CDR3 sequence reads: CASSSGTSGSDAYNEQFF.

This chain joins TRBV4-1 and TRBJ1-2. Germline V gene lookup returns CDR1 MGHRA and CDR2 YSYEKL. This CDR3 is built from 15 residues. The CDR3 sequence: CASSQAGAPTYGYTF.

V and J are TRBV9 and TRBJ2-1; TCRdb's D gene call, TRBD2, goes unchecked for lack of DNA. Germline CDR1 and CDR2: SGDLS and YYNGEE. The CDR3 consists of 15 residues. This chain's CDR3 is CASSEQSRARNEQFF.

V is TRBV11-2 and J is TRBJ2-1; the D call from TCRdb, TRBD2, cannot be confirmed without DNA. CDR3 length: 13 residues. Germline CDR1 is SGHAT and CDR2 is FQNNGV. CDR3 loop: CALRGPGGNEQFF.

This chain joins TRBV12-3 or TRBV12-4 and TRBJ1-1. CDR3 length: 14 amino acids. The CDR3 reads CASSSRRYNTEAFF.

The chain recombines TRBV27 with TRBJ2-1. CDR1 MNHEY and CDR2 SMNVEV come from the germline V gene (reference sequence). CDR3 length: 15 amino acids. The CDR3: CASSFSGEGYNEQFF.